What follows are 28 T cell receptor beta chains derived from one specimen sequenced in a study of T cell clonotyping in hematopoietic cell transplantation. The assay was immunoSEQ multiplex PCR, and TCRdb's table has in-frame clones only and misses some. Among approximately 11,000 clones listed, about nine tenths were seen once. As for time point: recipient sample about 28 days before transplant, after cytoreduction. Here the sequenced sample was peripheral blood mononuclear cells, taken before stem cell transplant. The receptors were sampled from a woman in her forties or fifties with chronic myeloid leukemia. Some clones in this sample may be carry-over from other donors' samples.

The rearrangement uses TRBV21-1 and TRBJ2-3; the D call in the table, TRBD2, was not verified against the DNA. TRBV21-1 is a known pseudogene. This CDR3 has 15 residues. The CDR3 nucleotides read TGTGCCAGCAGCTACCCTAAGCCACCCACAGATACGCAGTATTTT. It translates to CASSYPKPPTDTQYF.

The DNA for the CDR3 is TGTGCCAGCAGCCAGGGACAGGGGGCGCGCGAGCAGTACTTC. Translation gives CASSQGQGAREQYF. This chain joins TRBV7-2 and TRBJ2-7, with 12 bases matching TRBD1. V shed 5 bases and J 6 bases; nucleotides not matched to a gene: 5. This CDR3 spans 14 amino acids. The germline V gene has CDR1 SGHTA and CDR2 FQGNSA.

The chain is built from TRBV27 and TRBJ2-1; 10 bases match TRBD1. The CDR3 has 15 residues. V lost 4 bases to trimming and J lost 4 bases; unmatched junction nucleotides: 4. Germline-derived CDR1 and CDR2 are MNHEY and SMNVEV (reference sequence). The CDR3 nucleotides read TGTGCCAGCAGTTGGGGGACAGGGGCGTACAATGAGCAGTTCTTC. Its translation is CASSWGTGAYNEQFF.

The chain employs TRBV27 and TRBJ2-3; 7 bases agree with TRBD1. The germline gives CDR1 MNHEY, CDR2 SMNVEV (reference sequence). The CDR3 loop spans 14 amino acids. V dropped 6 bases and J dropped 6; count of bases not matched to a gene: 9. CDR3 nucleotides: TGTGCCAGCAGCCGGGACAGAGGCATTGATACGCAGTATTTT. Translating it yields CASSRDRGIDTQYF.

In this sample, this clone turned up once. The chain links TRBV5-6 to TRBJ2-7; 8 bases are shared with TRBD2. Looked up from germline, CDR1 is SGHDT and CDR2 is YYEEEE. The CDR3 covers 15 residues. J was trimmed by 6 bases and V by 2 bases; bases with no gene match: 10. The CDR3 sequence: CASSLAAGVNLEQYF. Here the CDR3 DNA reads TGTGCCAGCAGCTTAGCAGCGGGAGTTAATCTCGAGCAGTACTTC.

This clone was seen a single time. This chain uses TRBV30 with TRBJ2-6; a possible D gene is TRBD2 (6 bases). CDR1 and CDR2 (germline): GTSNPN, SVGIG (reference sequence). This CDR3 has 16 amino acids. With 4 bases removed from V and 0 bases from J, the gap between germline ends came to 13 bases. The CDR3 sequence: CAWTLARSSGANVLTF. The CDR3 region has the DNA TGTGCCTGGACCCTAGCGCGATCCTCTGGGGCCAACGTCCTGACTTTC.

This clone was counted once. This chain joins TRBV6-6 and TRBJ2-4; 10 bases match TRBD1. This CDR3 has 13 amino acids. The V gene's germline CDR1 is MNHNY and CDR2 SVGAGI (reference sequence). Losses at the gene ends were 6 bases for V and 5 bases for J; bases not matched to a gene: 1. Here the CDR3 DNA reads TGTGCCAGCAGGACAGGGGGCGAAAACATTCAGTACTTC. Translation: CASRTGGENIQYF.

The chain links TRBV6-5 to TRBJ1-2, with TRBD1 identical over 9 bases. J lost 4 bases, V lost 0 bases, and 6 bases had no gene match. This CDR3 has 16 residues. The germline V gene has CDR1 MNHEY and CDR2 SVGAGI. The CDR3 spells CASSYSGTGGGYGYTF. CDR3 coding DNA: TGTGCCAGCAGTTACTCGGGAACAGGGGGCGGCTATGGCTACACCTTC.

The rearrangement links TRBV5-6 to TRBJ2-7; 9 bases are a match to TRBD2. CDR1 and CDR2 (germline): SGHDT, YYEEEE. The V gene end was trimmed by 0 bases and the J gene end by 3 bases; junction bases not matched to a gene: 1. This CDR3 comprises 14 residues. The CDR3 reads CASSLGLADYEQYF. In nucleotides, the CDR3 is TGTGCCAGCAGCTTGGGACTAGCGGACTACGAGCAGTACTTC.

J is TRBJ2-7 and V is TRBV5-4, with 11 bases fitting TRBD2. The CDR3 totals 15 residues. Germline assignment: CDR1 SGHNT and CDR2 YYREEE (reference sequence). The J segment lost 4 bases and the V segment lost 4 bases, leaving 7 bases of the junction unmatched. The CDR3 protein is CASSTGTSGKYEQYF. CDR3 coding DNA: TGTGCCAGCAGCACTGGGACTAGCGGAAAGTACGAGCAGTACTTC. Together with reference TRBV5-4 and TRBJ2-7, the CDR3 gives the full variable domain: ETGVTQSPTHLIKTRGQQVTLRCSSQSGHNTVSWYQQALGQGPQFIFQYYREEENGRGNFPPRFSGLQFPNYSSELNVNALELDDSALYLCASSTGTSGKYEQYFGPGTRLTVT.

The rearrangement joins TRBV5-4 to TRBJ1-2; D gene uncertain. Germline lookup yields CDR1 SGHNT and CDR2 YYREEE (reference sequence). This CDR3 has 13 residues. V lost 2 bases and J lost 2, with 7 bases in between. The CDR3 reads CASSFLENYGYTF. The DNA of the CDR3 is TGTGCCAGCAGCTTTCTGGAAAACTATGGCTACACCTTC.

This rearrangement joins TRBV9 to TRBJ2-3, with 8 positions matching TRBD2. J was trimmed by 4 bases and V by 3 bases; bases with no gene match: 7. Germline V gene data show CDR1 as SGDLS and CDR2 as YYNGEE. The length of the CDR3 is 15 residues. Written as DNA, the CDR3 is TGTGCCAGCAGCGCAGCAGGGCGGGGGGCAGATACGCAGTATTTT. It encodes CASSAAGRGADTQYF.

The chain is built from TRBV28 and TRBJ1-5; 10 nucleotides line up with TRBD1. V was pared by 6 bases and J by 5 bases, with 10 bases of the junction left unmatched. There are 16 residues in the CDR3. The germline gives CDR1 MDHEN, CDR2 SYDVKM. In nucleotides, the CDR3 is TGTGCCAGCAGCTTTAGTGCGGGACAGGGGTATCAGCCCCAGCATTTT. Translating it yields CASSFSAGQGYQPQHF.

This chain links TRBV2 with TRBJ1-2, with TRBD1 matching 7 bases. V shed 6 bases and J 4 bases; nucleotides not matched to a gene: 8. Germline V CDR1 and CDR2: SNHLY, FYNNEI. CDR3 length equals 14 residues. Here the CDR3 DNA reads TGTGCCAGCAGGCAGGGGGACCCATCCTATGGCTACACCTTC. Translated: CASRQGDPSYGYTF.

This chain connects TRBV6-5 to TRBJ2-5, with 8 nucleotides matching TRBD2. Germline assignment: CDR1 MNHEY and CDR2 SVGAGI. The CDR3 is 15 amino acids. Germline trimming cut 2 bases from V and 0 bases from J; bases unmatched to any gene: 2. CDR3 in DNA: TGTGCCAGCAGTTACGGACTAGCAGACCAAGAGACCCAGTACTTC. This gives the protein CASSYGLADQETQYF.

This chain joins TRBV2 and TRBJ2-7; TRBD2 matches 10 bases. Germline CDR1 SNHLY, CDR2 FYNNEI. V gave up 6 bases and J gave up 2 bases; unmatched junction bases: 7. This CDR3 region has 15 residues. The CDR3 loop is CASREGLARAYEQYF. In DNA form, the CDR3 reads TGTGCCAGCAGGGAGGGACTAGCGAGAGCCTACGAGCAGTACTTC. Drawing the rest from reference TRBV2 and TRBJ2-7, the complete variable domain is EPEVTQTPSHQVTQMGQEVILRCVPISNHLYFYWYRQILGQKVEFLVSFYNNEISEKSEIFDDQFSVERPDGSNFTLKIRSTKLEDSAMYFCASREGLARAYEQYFGPGTRLTVT.

This chain joins TRBV4-3 and TRBJ1-1; D possibly corresponds to TRBD1 (5 bases). CDR3 size: 15 residues. CDR1 LGHNA and CDR2 YSLEER come from the germline V gene. V was clipped by 3 bases and J by 4 bases, with 15 bases between them. DNA for the CDR3: TGCGCCAGCAGCCAGGAACCGGGACGGTTCACTGAAGCTTTCTTT. As protein: CASSQEPGRFTEAFF.

This chain connects TRBV5-4 to TRBJ1-1; D gene ambiguous. V was trimmed by 0 bases and J by 1 base, leaving 13 bases between them. In germline, CDR1 is SGHNT, CDR2 YYREEE (reference sequence). The CDR3 is made up of 16 amino acids. In nucleotides, the CDR3 is TGTGCCAGCAGCTTGGCTGGCCCCTTCAGGAACACTGAAGCTTTCTTT. Translation gives CASSLAGPFRNTEAFF.

This clone came up a few times. V and J are TRBV28 and TRBJ1-2; D unresolved. Germline CDR1 is MDHEN and CDR2 is SYDVKM. The germline V and J ends were trimmed by 6 bases and 4 bases, with 15 bases remaining between them. The CDR3 runs 14 residues. CDR3 protein: CASRSGSSGYGYTF. Written as DNA, the CDR3 is TGTGCCAGCAGAAGTGGGTCTAGTGGCTATGGCTACACCTTC.

V gene TRBV5-1 combines with J gene TRBJ2-7; 13 nucleotides align to TRBD2. Losses at the gene ends were 0 bases for V and 6 bases for J; bases not matched to a gene: 9. From germline, CDR1 is SGHRS and CDR2 YFSETQ. The CDR3 totals 17 residues. CDR3 in DNA: TGCGCCAGCAGCTTGGTGGGGACTAGCGGGACCGGCCTCGAGCAGTACTTC. This sequence encodes CASSLVGTSGTGLEQYF.

The CDR3 spells CASSLGRRDEQFF. In DNA form, the CDR3 reads TGTGCCAGCAGCTTAGGGAGGAGGGATGAGCAGTTCTTC. The V and J genes are TRBV7-6 and TRBJ2-1, with D perhaps TRBD2 (6 bases). The CDR3 sequence is 13 residues long. Trimming removed 1 base at V and 8 bases at J, with 9 bases between. Germline lookup yields CDR1 SGHVS and CDR2 FNYEAQ.

J is TRBJ2-7 and V is TRBV5-1; 8 nucleotides agree with TRBD2. The ends lost 4 bases at V and 3 bases at J; junction bases unmatched: 9. This CDR3 spans 15 amino acids. The germline gives CDR1 SGHRS, CDR2 YFSETQ. The CDR3 spells CASSILAGPFYEQYF. The CDR3 DNA is TGCGCCAGCAGCATTCTAGCGGGCCCCTTCTACGAGCAGTACTTC.

The chain links TRBV28 to TRBJ2-5, with a tentative D call TRBD2 (6 bases). The CDR3 loop spans 17 amino acids. V was clipped by 6 bases and J by 1 base, with 21 bases between them. Germline V gene lookup returns CDR1 MDHEN and CDR2 SYDVKM. CDR3 region: CASSKIMGGGPQETQYF. The CDR3 nucleotides read TGTGCCAGCAGCAAAATTATGGGGGGAGGCCCCCAAGAGACCCAGTACTTC.

This clone was detected once. The rearrangement joins TRBV2 to TRBJ2-5, with a possible D match to TRBD2 (6 bases). The CDR3 covers 17 residues. CDR1 and CDR2 from the germline V gene are SNHLY and FYNNEI. V gave up 6 bases and J gave up 2 bases, with 22 bases separating them. The CDR3 DNA reads TGTGCCAGCAGAGAATACGGGGTAGCGGAGAGACAAGAGACCCAGTACTTC. Its translation: CASREYGVAERQETQYF.

This CDR3 is CASRVRTGNTGELFF. In DNA, the CDR3 is TGCGCCAGCAGGGTCAGGACAGGGAACACCGGGGAGCTGTTTTTT. This chain uses TRBV5-1 with TRBJ2-2; 7 positions agree with TRBD1. The V segment lost 5 bases and the J segment 1 base; nucleotides outside the gene matches: 5. This CDR3 spans 15 amino acids. CDR1 is SGHRS, CDR2 YFSETQ, per germline.

Only one count was recorded for this clone. This chain connects TRBV19 to TRBJ2-5, with TRBD2 matching over 7 bases. The CDR3 has 13 amino acids. The germline V gene has CDR1 LNHDA and CDR2 SQIVND (reference sequence). The V segment lost 6 bases and the J segment 9 bases; nucleotides outside the gene matches: 10. The CDR3: CASSPGSREAQYF. CDR3 DNA sequence: TGTGCCAGTAGCCCAGGGTCTCGGGAGGCCCAGTACTTC.

The J gene is TRBJ2-7, the V gene TRBV7-9; 8 positions match TRBD1. This CDR3 is built from 14 residues. Germline loops: CDR1 SEHNR, CDR2 FQNEAQ (reference sequence). Unmatched junction bases numbered 4, after V lost 2 bases and J lost 4 bases. The CDR3 DNA reads TGTGCCAGCAGCTTAACCCAGGGGGCATACGAGCAGTACTTC. Translated: CASSLTQGAYEQYF.

This chain uses TRBV28 with TRBJ2-3; TRBD1 agrees at 8 bases. The germline V gene encodes CDR1 MDHEN and CDR2 SYDVKM. V trimming: 2 bases; J trimming: 2 bases; junction bases outside the gene matches: 0. The CDR3 is made up of 14 amino acids. The chain's CDR3 is CASSLQGATDTQYF. For the CDR3, the DNA is TGTGCCAGCAGTTTACAGGGGGCCACAGATACGCAGTATTTT.